This T cell receptor (beta chain) was identified during a study of radiation and T cells in renal cell carcinoma. General observations from the study: Top tumor clonotypes rose in blood 2 weeks post-radiation, then contracted.

Turning to this clone: Its antigen is still unknown.

Trimming cost V 4 bases and J 3 bases, with 4 bases left between them. The CDR3 loop spans 12 amino acids. Germline V CDR1 and CDR2: SNHLY, FYNNEI. The assay was immunoSEQ multiplex PCR, and TCRdb's table has in-frame clones only and misses some. The table shows roughly 160,000 clones, with around 89% occurring only once. Time point denoted: blood 4 weeks post-SBRT, at nephrectomy. Described treatment: 15 Gy SBRT to primary tumor, nephrectomy 4 weeks later. Nephrectomy followed 15 Gy stereotactic body radiation by 4 weeks. The patient's renal cell carcinoma had clear cell pathology. The sequenced sample was blood, obtained from a patient whose treatment included radiotherapy and nephrectomy. This TCR was sampled from a woman aged 45-59 years with renal cell carcinoma. This sequence joins TRBV2 and TRBJ1-5, with D unclear. For the CDR3, the DNA is TGTGCCAGCAGTGTTATCAATCAGCCCCAGCATTTT. Translation: CASSVINQPQHF.